This T cell receptor beta chain was documented in a study of CD8+ T cells in alopecia areata. Across the whole study: Tofacitinib dosing lasted 6 to 18 months, which was then followed by 6 months off drug.

Extracted from the samples, RNA was reverse transcribed into cDNA to serve as the sequencing template. Assay used: immunoSEQ multiplex PCR; TCRdb lists only in-frame clones, some missing. This table holds 180,000 or so clones, more than 60% found once. A word on this clone: No antigen is known for it. Other nucleotide sequences in the sample specify the same CDR3.

Trimming removed 6 bases from V and 1 base from J; junction bases left unmatched: 1. Germline V gene sequence: CDR1 SNHLY, CDR2 FYNNEI. The CDR3 contains 13 residues. Starting from PBMCs, sorting isolated CD4+ and CD8+ T cells. Findings and limits, study-wide: Whereas mice showed it more clearly, TCR sharing across patients was murkier, possibly because of HLA.

The sequence was collected from a human donor with alopecia areata. This specimen consisted of CD4+ T cells sorted from blood, obtained at week 0. The rearrangement joins TRBV2 to TRBJ2-3, with 7 nucleotides matching TRBD2. The CDR3 sequence is CASSLAGTDTQYF. CDR3 nucleotide sequence: TGTGCCAGCAGCCTAGCGGGCACAGATACGCAGTATTTT.